Sequencing of this T cell receptor (beta chain) was carried out in a study of cytomegalovirus exposure and HLA in healthy donors. There are 19 residues in the CDR3. Trimming cost V 3 bases and J 6 bases, with 26 bases left between them. Germline V lookup: CDR1 SNHLY, CDR2 FYNNEI. The primer mix had 60 Vbeta and 13 Jbeta primers. Assay used: immunoSEQ multiplex PCR; TCRdb lists only in-frame clones, some missing. The table records around 190,000 clones, 75% to 90% of them present only once. The sample was PBMCs. This TCR derives from a woman in her twenties or thirties in good health and CMV-seronegative. The V gene is TRBV2, the J gene TRBJ2-2; perhaps TRBD2 as D (6 bases). The CDR3 DNA sequence: TGTGCCAGCAGTGATCGTCAATCGACGGTTTCTTGGGAGGCCGGGGAGCTGTTTTTT. Residues: CASSDRQSTVSWEAGELFF.